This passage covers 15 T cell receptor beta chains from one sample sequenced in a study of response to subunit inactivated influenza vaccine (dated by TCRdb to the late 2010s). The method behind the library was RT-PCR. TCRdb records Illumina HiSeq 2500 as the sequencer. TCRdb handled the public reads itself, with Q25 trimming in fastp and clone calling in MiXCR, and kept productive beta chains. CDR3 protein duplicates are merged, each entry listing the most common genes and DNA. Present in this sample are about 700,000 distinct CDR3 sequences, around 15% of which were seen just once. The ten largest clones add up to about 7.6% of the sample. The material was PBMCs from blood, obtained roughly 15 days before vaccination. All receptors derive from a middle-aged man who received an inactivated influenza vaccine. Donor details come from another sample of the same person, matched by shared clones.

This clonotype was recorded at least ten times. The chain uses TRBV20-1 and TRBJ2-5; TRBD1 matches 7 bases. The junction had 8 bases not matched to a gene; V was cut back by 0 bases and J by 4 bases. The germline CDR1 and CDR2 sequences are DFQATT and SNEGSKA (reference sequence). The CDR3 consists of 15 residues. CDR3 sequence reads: CSARDGRAGGETQYF. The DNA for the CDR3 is TGCAGTGCTAGAGATGGTCGGGCAGGGGGAGAGACCCAGTACTTC.

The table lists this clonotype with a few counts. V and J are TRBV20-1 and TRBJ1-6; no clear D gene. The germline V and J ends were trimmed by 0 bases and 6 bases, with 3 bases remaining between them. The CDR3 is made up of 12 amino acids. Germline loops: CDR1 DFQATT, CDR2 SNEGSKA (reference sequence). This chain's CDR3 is CSARDSNSPLHF. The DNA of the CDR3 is TGCAGTGCTAGAGACAGTAATTCACCCCTCCACTTT.

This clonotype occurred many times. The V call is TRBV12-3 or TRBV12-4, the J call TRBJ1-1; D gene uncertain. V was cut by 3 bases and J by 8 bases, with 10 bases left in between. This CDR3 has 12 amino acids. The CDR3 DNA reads TGTGCCAGCAGTTTGCGCCGCACCGAAGCTTTCTTT. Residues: CASSLRRTEAFF.

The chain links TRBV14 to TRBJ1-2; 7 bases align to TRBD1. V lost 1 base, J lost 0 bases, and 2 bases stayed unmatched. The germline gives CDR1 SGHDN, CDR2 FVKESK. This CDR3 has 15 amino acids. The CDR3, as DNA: TGTGCCAGCAGCCAAGTTCAGGGGGCTAACTATGGCTACACCTTC. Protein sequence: CASSQVQGANYGYTF.

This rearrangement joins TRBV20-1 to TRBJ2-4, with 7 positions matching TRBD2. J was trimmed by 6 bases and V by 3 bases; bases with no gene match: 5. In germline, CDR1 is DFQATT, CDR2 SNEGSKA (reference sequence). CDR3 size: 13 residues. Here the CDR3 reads CSASLGGRNIQYF. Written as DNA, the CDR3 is TGCAGTGCTAGTTTGGGCGGGAGAAACATTCAGTACTTC.

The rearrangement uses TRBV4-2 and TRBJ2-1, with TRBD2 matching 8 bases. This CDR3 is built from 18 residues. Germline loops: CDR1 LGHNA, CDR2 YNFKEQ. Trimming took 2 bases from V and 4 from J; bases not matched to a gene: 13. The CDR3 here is CASSQSLAGTRAYNEQFF. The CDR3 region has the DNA TGTGCCAGCAGCCAAAGTCTCGCCGGGACTAGGGCGTACAATGAGCAGTTCTTC.

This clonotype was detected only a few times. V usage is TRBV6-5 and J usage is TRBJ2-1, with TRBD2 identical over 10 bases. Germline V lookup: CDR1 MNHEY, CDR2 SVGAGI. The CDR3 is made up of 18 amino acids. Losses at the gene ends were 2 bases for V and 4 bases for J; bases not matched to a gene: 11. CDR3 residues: CASSYTTSGARVYNEQFF. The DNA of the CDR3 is TGTGCCAGCAGTTACACCACTAGCGGGGCACGTGTGTACAATGAGCAGTTCTTC.

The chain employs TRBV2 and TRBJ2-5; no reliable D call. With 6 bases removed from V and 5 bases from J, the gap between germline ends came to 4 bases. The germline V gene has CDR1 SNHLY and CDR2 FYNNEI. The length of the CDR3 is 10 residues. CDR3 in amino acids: CASRVETQYF. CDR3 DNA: TGTGCCAGCAGGGTTGAGACCCAGTACTTC.

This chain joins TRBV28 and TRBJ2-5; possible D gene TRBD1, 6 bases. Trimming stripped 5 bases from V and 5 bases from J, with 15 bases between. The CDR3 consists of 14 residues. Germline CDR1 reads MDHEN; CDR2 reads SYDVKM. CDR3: CASSGTRRVETQYF. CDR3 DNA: TGTGCCAGCAGTGGGACACGGCGGGTGGAGACCCAGTACTTC.

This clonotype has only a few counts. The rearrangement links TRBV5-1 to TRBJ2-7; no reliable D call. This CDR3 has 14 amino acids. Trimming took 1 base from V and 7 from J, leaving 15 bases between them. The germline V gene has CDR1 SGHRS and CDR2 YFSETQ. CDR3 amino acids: CASSLYQTSGEQYF. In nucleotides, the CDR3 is TGCGCCAGCAGCTTGTATCAGACCTCTGGGGAGCAGTACTTC.

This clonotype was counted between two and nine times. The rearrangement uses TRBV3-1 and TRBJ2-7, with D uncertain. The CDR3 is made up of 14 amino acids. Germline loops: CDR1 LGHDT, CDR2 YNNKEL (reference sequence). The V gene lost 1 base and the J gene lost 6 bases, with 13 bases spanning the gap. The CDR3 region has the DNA TGTGCCAGCAGCCAAGGGGTGGTTCCTGCCGAGCAGTACTTC. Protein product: CASSQGVVPAEQYF.

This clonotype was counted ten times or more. In nucleotides, the CDR3 is TGTGCCAGCAGCCCAGGAGCTTCTTTCACAGATACGCAGTATTTT. This translates into CASSPGASFTDTQYF. The chain combines TRBV4-2 with TRBJ2-3; no clear D gene. In germline, CDR1 is LGHNA, CDR2 YNFKEQ. This CDR3 spans 15 amino acids. Trimming removed 4 bases from V and 2 bases from J, with 13 bases in between.

CDR3 region: CASSEGPRNTEAFF. CDR3 nucleotide sequence: TGTGCCAGCAGTGAAGGACCCAGGAACACTGAAGCTTTCTTT. The chain joins TRBV25-1 to TRBJ1-1, with unresolved D. The germline V gene has CDR1 MGHDK and CDR2 SYGVNS. This CDR3 has 14 residues. Trimming removed 2 bases at V and 1 base at J, with 8 bases between.

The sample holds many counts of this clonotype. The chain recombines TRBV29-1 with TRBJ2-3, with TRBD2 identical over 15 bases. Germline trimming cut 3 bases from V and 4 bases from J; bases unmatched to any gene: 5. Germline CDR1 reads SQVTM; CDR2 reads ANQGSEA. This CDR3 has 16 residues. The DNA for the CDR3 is TGCAGCGTTGACCCTAGGACTAGCGGGGGGGCAGATACGCAGTATTTT. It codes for CSVDPRTSGGADTQYF.

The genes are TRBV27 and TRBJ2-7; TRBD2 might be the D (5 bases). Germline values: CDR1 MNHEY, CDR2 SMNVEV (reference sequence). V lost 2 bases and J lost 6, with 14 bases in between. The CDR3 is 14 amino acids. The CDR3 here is CASSLLGEGPEQYF. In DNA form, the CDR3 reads TGTGCCAGCAGTTTACTGGGAGAAGGTCCCGAGCAGTACTTC.